One sample yielded the 2 T cell receptor beta chains listed below, sequenced in a study of shared clonotypes between healthy human individuals. Data came from immunoSEQ multiplex PCR; TCRdb stores just in-frame clones and leaves some out. The table includes about 2 million clones, over 85% detected once. Naivety among CD8 cells was defined by CD45RO negativity and positive CCR7 selection, thereby excluding terminally differentiated effector memory CD45RA+ cells. Sequences were obtained from naive CD8+ T cells sorted from blood. These receptors all come from a man younger than 35 in good health.

This clone was seen more than once but under ten times. The chain combines TRBV4-3 with TRBJ2-7; D is perhaps TRBD1 or TRBD2 (5 bases each). V was cut by 1 base and J by 6 bases, with 13 bases left in between. CDR1 LGHNA and CDR2 YSLEER come from the germline V gene. The CDR3 length is 14 residues. The CDR3 sequence: CASSQARGPLEQYF. The CDR3 region has the DNA TGCGCCAGCAGCCAAGCCCGGGGACCCCTCGAGCAGTACTTC.

J is TRBJ1-5 and V is TRBV9, with 9 bases that match TRBD1. CDR1 and CDR2 (germline): SGDLS, YYNGEE. V dropped 4 bases and J dropped 7; count of bases not matched to a gene: 15. This CDR3 contains 17 residues. Here the CDR3 reads CASSRGQGPSGEQPQHF. The DNA of the CDR3 is TGTGCCAGCAGCCGGGGACAGGGCCCCTCAGGGGAGCAGCCCCAGCATTTT.